This T cell receptor (beta chain) emerged from a study of beta chain features in type 1 diabetes. Study-level information: All samples combined gave roughly 100,000,000 sorted cells for examination.

TCRB transcripts that were expressed got sequenced, as all of the isolated RNA had been reverse transcribed. TCRdb's copy holds only in-frame clones and misses some; the assay was immunoSEQ multiplex PCR. This sample has 620,000 or so clones; around 15% occur once, and the top ten carry approximately 0.099%. CD45RO/CCR7/CD25/CD127/CD95/CD27 staining was used to isolate CD4+ naive, central memory, regulatory and stem cell-like memory cells by sorting. Notes on this clone: This sample includes further DNA sequences coding for the same CDR3.

This TCR was recovered from a man aged 18 to 29 in good health. Source material: naive CD4+ T cells from blood.

DNA of the CDR3: TGTGCCAGCAGCTTCACTAGCGGGAGCTACGAGCAGTACTTC. This translates into CASSFTSGSYEQYF. This chain joins TRBV7-2 and TRBJ2-7; the match to TRBD2 covers 11 bases. With V trimmed by 3 bases and J by 3 bases, 1 base remained unmatched. This CDR3 comprises 14 residues. In germline, CDR1 is SGHTA, CDR2 FQGNSA. Variable domain in full (rest from reference TRBV7-2 and TRBJ2-7): GAGVSQSPSNKVTEKGKDVELRCDPISGHTALYWYRQSLGQGLEFLIYFQGNSAPDKSGLPSDRFSAERTGGSVSTLTIQRTQQEDSAVYLCASSFTSGSYEQYFGPGTRLTVT.